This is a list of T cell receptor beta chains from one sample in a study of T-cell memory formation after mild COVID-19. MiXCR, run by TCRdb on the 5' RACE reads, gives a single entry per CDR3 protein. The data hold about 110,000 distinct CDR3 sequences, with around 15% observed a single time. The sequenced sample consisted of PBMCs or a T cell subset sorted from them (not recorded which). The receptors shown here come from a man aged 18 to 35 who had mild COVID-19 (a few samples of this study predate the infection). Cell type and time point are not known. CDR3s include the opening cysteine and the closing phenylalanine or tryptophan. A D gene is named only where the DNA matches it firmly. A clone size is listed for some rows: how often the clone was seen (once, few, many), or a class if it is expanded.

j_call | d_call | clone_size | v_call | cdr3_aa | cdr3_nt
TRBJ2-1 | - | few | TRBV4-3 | CASSPRTPSLVYNEQFF | TGCGCCAGCAGCCCACGGACGCCGTCTCTGGTATACAATGAGCAGTTCTTC
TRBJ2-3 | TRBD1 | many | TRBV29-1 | CSVVGGDRVFADTQYF | TGCAGCGTTGTAGGAGGAGACAGGGTCTTTGCAGATACGCAGTATTTT
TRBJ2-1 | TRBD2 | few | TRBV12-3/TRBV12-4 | CASSIGGGGEQFF | TGTGCCAGCAGTATAGGCGGGGGGGGTGAGCAGTTCTTC
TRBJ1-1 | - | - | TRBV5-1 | CASSGGRGGTEAFF | TGCGCCAGCAGCGGGGGACGGGGCGGTACTGAAGCTTTCTTT
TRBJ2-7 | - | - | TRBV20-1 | CSARDLRSSYEQYF | TGCAGTGCTAGAGATCTGAGGAGCTCCTACGAGCAGTACTTC
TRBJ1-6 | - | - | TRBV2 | CASSDRDRNSPLHF | TGTGCCAGCAGTGACAGGGACCGGAATTCACCCCTCCACTTT
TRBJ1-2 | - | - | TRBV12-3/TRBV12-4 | CASSNRNYGYTF | TGTGCCAGCAGCAACAGAAACTATGGCTACACCTTC
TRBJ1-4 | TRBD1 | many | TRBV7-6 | CASSSPSGQPNEKLFF | TGTGCCAGCAGCTCACCCTCGGGACAGCCTAATGAAAAACTGTTTTTT
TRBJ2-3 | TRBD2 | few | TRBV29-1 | CSVEAGGGDTQYF | TGCAGCGTTGAGGCGGGGGGCGGAGATACGCAGTATTTT
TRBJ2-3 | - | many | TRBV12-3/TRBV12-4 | CASSLVGDPPHVTQYF | TGTGCCAGCAGTTTAGTCGGGGATCCCCCACACGTTACGCAGTATTTT
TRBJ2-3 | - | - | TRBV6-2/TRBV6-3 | CASSLRDGRTDTQYF | TGTGCCAGCAGTCTCCGGGACGGCCGCACAGATACGCAGTATTTT
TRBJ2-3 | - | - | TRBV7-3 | CASSYVVEDTQYF | TGTGCCAGCAGCTACGTTGTTGAAGATACGCAGTATTTT